The 8 T cell receptor beta chains in this list originate from one sample, sequenced in a study of blood T cell repertoires in COVID-19. Libraries were prepared by immunoSEQ multiplex PCR; TCRdb keeps only in-frame clonotypes and omits some of them. In the table there are about 46,000 clones, roughly 90% of which are singletons. Sample: peripheral blood. These receptors all stem from a man between 65 and 80 years old with active COVID-19.

V is TRBV9 and J is TRBJ1-3; 7 bases match TRBD1. Germline values: CDR1 SGDLS, CDR2 YYNGEE. V trimming: 4 bases; J trimming: 4 bases; junction bases outside the gene matches: 2. The CDR3 loop spans 13 amino acids. The CDR3 here is CASSTGQGNTIYF. The CDR3 bases are TGTGCCAGCAGCACGGGACAGGGAAACACCATATATTTT.

The gene calls are TRBV3-1 (or the pseudogene TRBV3-2) and TRBJ1-2, with D possibly being TRBD1 (6 bases). The CDR3 consists of 16 residues. V lost 2 bases, J lost 4 bases, and 17 bases lay in between. Germline CDR1 LGHDT, CDR2 YNNKEL (reference sequence). The CDR3: CASSQRSGHPGYGYTF. For the CDR3, the DNA is TGTGCCAGCAGCCAAAGATCGGGACATCCCGGCTATGGCTACACCTTC.

The chain combines TRBV7-3 with TRBJ2-2; TRBD1 matches at 8 bases. Per the germline V gene, CDR1 is SGHTA and CDR2 is FQGTGA. After removal of 4 bases from V and 5 bases from J, the junction contained 6 bases not matched to a gene. CDR3 length: 15 amino acids. CDR3 loop: CASSWQGAGTGELFF. DNA for the CDR3: TGTGCCAGCAGCTGGCAGGGGGCGGGAACCGGGGAGCTGTTTTTT.

The V and J genes are TRBV28 and TRBJ1-3; D is undetermined. CDR1 MDHEN and CDR2 SYDVKM come from the germline V gene. The CDR3 is 15 amino acids. The V and J ends lost 6 bases and 6 bases respectively, with 18 bases between them. CDR3 loop: CASSRPGSSENTIYF. The CDR3, as DNA: TGTGCCAGCAGCCGACCCGGGAGCTCAGAAAACACCATATATTTT.

The CDR3: CASSTDPNSPLHF. CDR3 bases: TGTGCCAGCAGTACAGACCCAAATTCACCCCTCCACTTT. This chain uses TRBV6-5 with TRBJ1-6, with D unresolved. The germline V gene encodes CDR1 MNHEY and CDR2 SVGAGI. The CDR3 has 13 residues. Trimming cost V 5 bases and J 7 bases, with 9 bases left between them.

V gene TRBV18 combines with J gene TRBJ2-7, with D perhaps matching TRBD1 (5 bases). Germline assignment: CDR1 KGHSH and CDR2 LQKENI. The CDR3 sequence is 16 residues long. Trimming left V 3 bases short and J 4 bases short, with 19 bases between. In DNA, the CDR3 is TGTGCCAGCTCACCTACACTGTCGACAGAAAAGTACGAGCAGTACTTC. Protein: CASSPTLSTEKYEQYF.

The J gene is TRBJ1-1, the V gene TRBV4-1, with D possibly being TRBD1 (5 bases). V was shortened by 4 bases and J by 0 bases, with 15 bases between the two germline ends. CDR1 and CDR2 (germline): MGHRA, YSYEKL. The CDR3 covers 16 residues. The chain's CDR3 is CASSPTSGSLNTEAFF. The CDR3 DNA reads TGCGCCAGCAGCCCAACTTCAGGGTCCTTGAACACTGAAGCTTTCTTT.

This sequence joins TRBV11-2 and TRBJ1-4; no reliable D call. The CDR3 runs 14 residues. The germline V gene has CDR1 SGHAT and CDR2 FQNNGV. V was trimmed by 6 bases and J by 8 bases, leaving 16 bases between them. As DNA, the CDR3 is TGTGCCAGCAGTTCCCGTAGGCGGGAAGAAAAACTGTTTTTT. Encoded protein: CASSSRRREEKLFF.